The T cell receptor beta chain under discussion was sequenced for a study of blood T cells in healthy people across ages (dated by TCRdb to the mid-2010s). Notes on the research overall: Template switching captured roughly one uniquely barcoded TCR beta cDNA molecule per two T cells in model experiments. To avoid experimental bias, donors of different ages were spread randomly across the sequencing lanes. Donors were grouped into four age groups: young (average 16 years), middle-aged (about 38), aged (roughly 62) and long-lived (around 80). The study analyzed two additional independent replicas of 1 million unique cDNA reads from the same blood draw for two donors, one aged 18 to 29 and one aged 80 or older. To track age-related changes in TCR beta repertoire diversity, the study relied on deep sequencing normalized with unique cDNA molecular identifiers.

Results the study describes overall, beyond this receptor: Bulk unsorted PBMC profiling prevented conclusive comparison of naive and antigen-experienced compartments. The long-lived group showed more naive CD4+ T cells, fewer expanded clones and increased TCR diversity than the aged group, suggesting age selection. Donor CMV infection status was unknown, potentially confounding age-related changes in expanded clonotypes. As age increased, observed TCR beta diversity per million T cells dropped in a roughly linear way, and a significant reduction was already evident by age roughly 36. The percentage of naive T cells measured by flow cytometry correlated strongly with observed TCR beta diversity. Total diversity estimates from one million sequenced T cells were considered lower bounds and underestimates.

Systemically healthy Caucasian individuals from Russia, approximately 39 in total and aged about 6 to 95 years, were included as donors. Approximately 11 milliliters of peripheral blood were drawn from each donor into EDTA-treated Vacutainer tubes. Ficoll-Paque density-gradient centrifugation was used to isolate PBMCs, with at least 6 million per sample. Total RNA, at least 5.5 micrograms per sample, was extracted from PBMCs with Trizol reagent. Naive CD45RAhigh/CD27high T cell percentages were measured by flow cytometry on a PBMC aliquot from every donor. Library construction relied on 5' RACE. The sequencing machine was an Illumina HiSeq 2500. The second PCR ran for about 6 to 12 cycles and used a J-beta primer mix along with a sample-barcoded 5' primer. Each TCR beta cDNA molecule received a unique molecular identifier from a template-switch 5' adaptor carrying 12 random nucleotides. At least 3 million CDR3-containing paired-end reads were obtained from each sample. The Mint cDNA synthesis kit, primed by a TRBC-specific oligonucleotide, was used to synthesize first-strand cDNA from all RNA. Following uracil-DNA glycosylase treatment, a first 18-cycle PCR with universal primers M1SS and BC2_uni_R was performed on all cDNA. The paper's data handling went like this. For normalization, 1 million high-quality reads, each with a distinct molecular identifier, were randomly selected from each sample. Instead of being binned into consensus sequences, reads that shared molecular identifiers were thrown out. CDR3 identification, clonotype clustering and error correction used MiTCR with a Q25 quality threshold and the strictest error-elimination algorithm. Lower-bound total TCR beta diversity was estimated with a nonparametric unseen species model using Euler transformation. TCRdb reprocessed the public reads (quality trimming at Q25 with fastp, clone calling with MiXCR) and kept in-frame beta chains. For every CDR3 protein sequence, its rows merge into one entry that carries the most common genes and DNA. What appears here as the V and J calls and clone size reflects TCRdb's work, not the paper's. For this sample there are roughly 1,700,000 distinct CDR3 sequences; over 25% appear just once. The ten largest clones represent less than 9.5% of the sample.

As to this clonotype: Its recognized antigen is unknown. Per-nucleotide qualities are absent, and no much larger clonotype sits a single base away.

At the junction V is shortened by 1 base and J by 2 bases, with 15 bases in between. The CDR3 has 17 amino acids, counting the end cysteine and phenylalanine. Just the 51-base CDR3 DNA is kept, in frame starting at base 1. CDR1 and CDR2 are read off the germline V gene as KGHSH and LQKENI. The clonotype comes from a woman in her thirties in good health. The sequencing sample was made of blood. The chain was built from TRBV18 and TRBJ2-1; the D gene is perhaps TRBD2, on 7 matching bases. The sequenced DNA: TGTGCCAGCTCACCACTTCCTGCGGGGGCCGCCTACAATGAGCAGTTCTTC. This gives the protein CASSPLPAGAAYNEQFF. The entire variable domain, with the stretches around the CDR3 drawn from the reference TRBV18 and TRBJ2-1 proteins, is NAGVMQNPRHLVRRRGQEARLRCSPMKGHSHVYWYRQLPEEGLKFMVYLQKENIIDESGMPKERFSAEFPKEGPSILRIQQVVRGDSAAYFCASSPLPAGAAYNEQFFGPGTRLTVL.